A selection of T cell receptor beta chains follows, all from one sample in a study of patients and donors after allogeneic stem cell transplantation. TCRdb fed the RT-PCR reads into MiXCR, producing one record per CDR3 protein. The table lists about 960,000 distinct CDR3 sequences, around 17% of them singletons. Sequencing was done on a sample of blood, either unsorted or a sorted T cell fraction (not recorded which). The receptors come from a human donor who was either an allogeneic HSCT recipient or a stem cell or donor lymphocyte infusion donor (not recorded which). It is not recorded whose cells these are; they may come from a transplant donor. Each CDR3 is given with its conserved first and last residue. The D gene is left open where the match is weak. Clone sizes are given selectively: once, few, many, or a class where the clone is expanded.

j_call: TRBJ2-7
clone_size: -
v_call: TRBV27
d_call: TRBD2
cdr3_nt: TGTGCCAGCCAAGCGGGGGAGGAGCAGTACTTC
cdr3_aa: CASQAGEEQYF

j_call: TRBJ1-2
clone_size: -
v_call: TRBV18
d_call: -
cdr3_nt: TGTGCCAGCTCACCCAAGCCTAACTATGGCTACACCTTC
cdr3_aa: CASSPKPNYGYTF

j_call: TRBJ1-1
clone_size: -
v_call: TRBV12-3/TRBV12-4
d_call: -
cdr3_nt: TGTGCCAGCAGCGAAGGGAGAGGGGCTTTCTTT
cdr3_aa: CASSEGRGAFF

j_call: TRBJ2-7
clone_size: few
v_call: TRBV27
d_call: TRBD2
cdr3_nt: TGTGCCAGCAGAAAAGACCCGGGGGGCTACGAGCAGTACTTC
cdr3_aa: CASRKDPGGYEQYF

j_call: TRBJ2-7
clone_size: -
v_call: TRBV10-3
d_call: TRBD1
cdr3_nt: TGTGCCGCCGGACAGGACGAGCAGTACTTC
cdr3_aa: CAAGQDEQYF

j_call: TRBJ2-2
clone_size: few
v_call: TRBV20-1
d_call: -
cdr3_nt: TGCAGTGCTAGAGATCGTAGGAAGGCCGGGGAGCTGTTTTTT
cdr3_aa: CSARDRRKAGELFF

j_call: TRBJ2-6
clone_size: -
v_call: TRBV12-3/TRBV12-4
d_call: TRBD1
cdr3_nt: TGTGCCAGCAGTTTCCGGACAGGGTCCGCTGGGGCCAACGTCCTGACTTTC
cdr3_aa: CASSFRTGSAGANVLTF

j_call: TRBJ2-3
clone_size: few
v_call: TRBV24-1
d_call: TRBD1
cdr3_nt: TGTGCCACCAGTGATCCCCCGGGACAGGGATCGTACACAGATACGCAGTATTTT
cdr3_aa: CATSDPPGQGSYTDTQYF

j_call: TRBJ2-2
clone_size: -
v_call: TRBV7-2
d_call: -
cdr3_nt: TGTGCCAGCAGCCCGGCGGGCTATTCCCCCGGGGAGCTGTTTTTT
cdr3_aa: CASSPAGYSPGELFF

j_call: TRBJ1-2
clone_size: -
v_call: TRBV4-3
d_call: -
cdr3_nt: TGCGCCAGCAGCCAAGCCCCCGGGCTGCATAACTATGGCTACACCTTC
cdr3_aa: CASSQAPGLHNYGYTF

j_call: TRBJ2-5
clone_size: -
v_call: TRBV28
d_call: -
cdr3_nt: TGTGCCAGCAGTTTCTCTCGACGGCAAGAGACCCAGTACTTC
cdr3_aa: CASSFSRRQETQYF

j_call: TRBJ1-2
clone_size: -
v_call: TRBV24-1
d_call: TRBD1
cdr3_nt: TGTGCCACCAGTGCCGACAGGGGAGGTAGAGGCTACACCTTC
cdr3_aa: CATSADRGGRGYTF

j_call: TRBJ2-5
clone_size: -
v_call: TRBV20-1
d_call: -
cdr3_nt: TGCAGTGCCAGGGGGGTAGGGGTTCAGTACTTC
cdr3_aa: CSARGVGVQYF

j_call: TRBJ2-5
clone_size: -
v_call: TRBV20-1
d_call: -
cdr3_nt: TGCAGTGCTAGTATAGAGACCCAGTACTTC
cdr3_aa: CSASIETQYF

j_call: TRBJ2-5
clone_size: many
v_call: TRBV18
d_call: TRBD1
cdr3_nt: TGTGCCAGCAGCCGGGACAGGGGAGAGACCCAGTACTTC
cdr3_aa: CASSRDRGETQYF

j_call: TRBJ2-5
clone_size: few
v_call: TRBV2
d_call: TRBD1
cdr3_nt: TGTGCCAGCAGTGAAGGGACAGGACGGGAGACCCAGTACTTC
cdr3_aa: CASSEGTGRETQYF

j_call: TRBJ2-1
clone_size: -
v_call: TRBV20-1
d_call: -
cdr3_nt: TGCAGTGCTAGAGTGCGAGAGGGCCCCTACAATGAGCAGTTCTTC
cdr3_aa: CSARVREGPYNEQFF